This T cell receptor (beta chain) was sequenced during a study of identical twins. General study results and limits: Fewer insertions marked abundant cord blood beta clonotypes; young adult naive trended weakly, memory not at all. When twins shared out-of-frame alpha sequences, those sequences had excess low generation probability.

This clonotype was detected many times. Its antigen is still unknown. cDNA carried unique molecular identifiers, and a universal primer site was added by template switching. One entry per CDR3 protein results from TCRdb running MiXCR on the 5' RACE reads. The sample shows over 200,000 distinct CDR3 sequences, roughly 10% of them seen only once. Sample: memory (CD45RO+) T cells sorted from blood. This receptor was identified in a woman aged 18-29 years in good health.

The CDR3 nucleotides are TGTGCCAGCAGCTCAGCTGTAATGTCTTACGAGCAGTACTTC. Translated, it gives CASSSAVMSYEQYF. The J gene is TRBJ2-7, the V gene TRBV7-2; D is ambiguous. Trimming shortened V by 4 bases and J by 4 bases, and 14 bases separated the two germline ends. The CDR3 length is 14 residues. The germline V gene encodes CDR1 SGHTA and CDR2 FQGNSA.